The clone carrying this T cell receptor beta chain was observed at least ten times. The CDR3 end is not reached by the read, which stops 3 residues before it; the germline J gene fills it in. Germline V lookup: CDR1 KGHSH, CDR2 LQKENI. The CDR3 has 15 residues. V was pared by 4 bases and J by 3 bases, with 6 bases of the junction left unmatched. Control and CVID samples contributed equal amounts of genomic DNA. Clones were sequenced by immunoSEQ multiplex PCR, and TCRdb holds only the in-frame ones, with some missing. The sample gives tens of thousands of clones, none seen only once, and the top ten clones hold 3% to 3.5%. The record originates from a study of T cell clonality in common variable immunodeficiency.

The chain couples TRBV18 to TRBJ2-7, with 10 bases identical to TRBD2. Material: peripheral blood mononuclear cells. The TCR sequence derives from a person between 18 and 75 years old in good health. The CDR3 sequence is CASSLRAGGNYEQYF. The DNA read from the CDR3 is TGTGCCAGCTCACTACGAGCGGGAGGGAACTACGAG.